The 17 T cell receptor beta chains below all came from one sample that was sequenced in a study of blood T cell repertoires in COVID-19. Only in-frame clones appear in the TCRdb table, and some are missing; sequencing was by immunoSEQ multiplex PCR. The sample records a few hundred thousand clones, 70% to 90% being singletons. Sequencing was performed on peripheral blood. These receptors all come from a young woman who had recovered from COVID-19.

The chain employs TRBV7-2 and TRBJ2-7, with D perhaps matching TRBD2 (6 bases). The CDR3 covers 15 residues. V lost 1 base, J lost 3 bases, and 13 bases lay in between. Looked up from germline, CDR1 is SGHTA and CDR2 is FQGNSA. CDR3 amino acids: CASSLVGGPLYEQYF. In DNA form, the CDR3 reads TGTGCCAGCAGCTTAGTGGGAGGCCCCCTCTACGAGCAGTACTTC.

This clone showed up just once. V usage is TRBV6-5 and J usage is TRBJ1-5; D is undetermined. Trimming shortened V by 2 bases and J by 5 bases, and 10 bases separated the two germline ends. CDR3 size: 14 residues. CDR1 and CDR2 (germline): MNHEY, SVGAGI. The CDR3 DNA is TGTGCCAGCAGTTACAGGAGGGTGGATCAGCCCCAGCATTTT. This sequence encodes CASSYRRVDQPQHF.

The chain is built from TRBV3-1 (or the pseudogene TRBV3-2) and TRBJ2-1; 10 positions agree with TRBD2. In germline, CDR1 is LGHDT, CDR2 YNNKEL (reference sequence). V was pared by 3 bases and J by 13 bases, with 12 bases of the junction left unmatched. CDR3 length: 15 amino acids. CDR3 residues: CASSHSQLAGVPQFF. CDR3 sequence (DNA): TGTGCCAGCAGCCACTCTCAGCTAGCGGGAGTTCCCCAGTTCTTC.

The V and J genes are TRBV7-7 and TRBJ1-3; D ambiguous. The CDR3 loop spans 15 amino acids. In germline, CDR1 is SSHAT, CDR2 FNYEAQ (reference sequence). V lost 1 base, J lost 4 bases, and 11 bases lay in between. Written as DNA, the CDR3 is TGTGCCAGCAGCTTAGATCCGGGTTTGGGAAACACCATATATTTT. The encoded protein is CASSLDPGLGNTIYF.

The chain carries TRBV20-1 and TRBJ2-3; tentative D call: TRBD2 (5 bases). Germline values: CDR1 DFQATT, CDR2 SNEGSKA (reference sequence). V was shortened by 3 bases and J by 1 base, with 11 bases between the two germline ends. The length of the CDR3 is 14 residues. The DNA for the CDR3 is TGCAGTGCTAGTCCCCTGAGGGGCACAGATACGCAGTATTTT. Translation gives CSASPLRGTDTQYF.

V is TRBV5-1 and J is TRBJ2-7; 11 bases align to TRBD2. V lost 0 bases, J lost 5 bases, and 13 bases stayed unmatched. CDR3 length: 18 residues. The germline V gene has CDR1 SGHRS and CDR2 YFSETQ. The DNA of the CDR3 is TGCGCCAGCAGCTTGGTGGGTCTAGCGGGAGGCTTTGACGACGAGCAGTACTTC. Encoded protein: CASSLVGLAGGFDDEQYF.

V gene TRBV27 combines with J gene TRBJ1-4; TRBD1 matches at 9 bases. This CDR3 comprises 15 residues. The germline V gene encodes CDR1 MNHEY and CDR2 SMNVEV (reference sequence). Germline trimming cut 3 bases from V and 6 bases from J; bases unmatched to any gene: 5. CDR3 DNA sequence: TGTGCCAGCAGTTTCTACAGGGGGCAGGATGAAAAACTGTTTTTT. This codes for CASSFYRGQDEKLFF.

The rearrangement links TRBV5-4 to TRBJ2-1, with D perhaps TRBD2 (6 bases). CDR1 SGHNT and CDR2 YYREEE come from the germline V gene (reference sequence). The CDR3 length is 14 residues. V was clipped by 2 bases and J by 6 bases, with 12 bases between them. The CDR3 reads CASSFPGVFNEQFF. The CDR3 DNA is TGTGCCAGCAGCTTCCCGGGAGTGTTCAATGAGCAGTTCTTC.

The rearrangement links TRBV7-2 to TRBJ2-1, with a tentative D call TRBD1 (6 bases). The CDR3 runs to 13 residues. CDR1 SGHTA and CDR2 FQGNSA come from the germline V gene. Trimming pared 5 bases from V and 9 bases from J, leaving 14 bases between. This CDR3 reads CASSAHRAGEQFF. DNA of the CDR3: TGTGCCAGCAGCGCCCACAGGGCGGGTGAGCAGTTCTTC.

The chain links TRBV6-6 to TRBJ1-2; TRBD1 matches at 10 bases. The CDR3 spans 16 residues. Unmatched junction bases numbered 6, after V lost 0 bases and J lost 5 bases. Germline V CDR1 and CDR2: MNHNY, SVGAGI (reference sequence). The CDR3 loop is CASSYSRQGARYGYTF. CDR3 in DNA: TGTGCCAGCAGTTACTCCAGACAGGGGGCGCGGTATGGCTACACCTTC.

V usage is TRBV6-2 or TRBV6-3 and J usage is TRBJ1-5; 8 bases are shared with TRBD1. This CDR3 has 14 amino acids. V shed 2 bases, J shed 6 bases, and the junction held 3 bases outside the gene matches. Germline lookup yields CDR1 MNHEY and CDR2 SVGEGT. The CDR3 DNA sequence: TGTGCCAGCAGTTACACAGGGGGAGGTCAGCCCCAGCATTTT. The encoded protein is CASSYTGGGQPQHF.

V gene TRBV20-1 combines with J gene TRBJ1-2, with D perhaps matching TRBD1 (5 bases). The germline CDR1 and CDR2 sequences are DFQATT and SNEGSKA (reference sequence). The CDR3 has 11 amino acids. Trimming cost V 3 bases and J 8 bases, with 10 bases left between them. CDR3 sequence: CSASKGLGYTF. Written as DNA, the CDR3 is TGCAGTGCTAGTAAGGGGTTGGGCTACACCTTC.

The chain combines TRBV25-1 with TRBJ2-1; 7 bases fit TRBD1. The CDR3 consists of 14 residues. V trimming: 3 bases; J trimming: 7 bases; junction bases outside the gene matches: 6. Germline CDR1 MGHDK, CDR2 SYGVNS. CDR3 bases: TGTGCCAGCAGTGATAGGGGACAGATTAATGAGCAGTTCTTC. This translates into CASSDRGQINEQFF.

This chain links TRBV12-3 or TRBV12-4 with TRBJ2-1; D is ambiguous. CDR3 length equals 12 residues. V shed 4 bases and J shed 5 bases, with 6 bases lying between them. Written as DNA, the CDR3 is TGTGCCAGCAGTTGGGCTAACAATGAGCAGTTCTTC. Translating it yields CASSWANNEQFF.

The chain couples TRBV19 to TRBJ1-4, with TRBD1 identical over 10 bases. V lost 6 bases to trimming and J lost 0 bases; unmatched junction nucleotides: 7. CDR3 length: 17 amino acids. The germline CDR1 and CDR2 sequences are LNHDA and SQIVND (reference sequence). The CDR3 nucleotides read TGTGCCAGTAGGCCGGGACAGGGGCCTGCAACTAATGAAAAACTGTTTTTT. As protein: CASRPGQGPATNEKLFF.

In its sample, this clone was seen once. The chain combines TRBV2 with TRBJ1-2; 10 bases agree with TRBD1. The CDR3 spans 14 residues. The germline CDR1 and CDR2 sequences are SNHLY and FYNNEI. V shed 7 bases, J shed 7 bases, and the junction held 9 bases outside the gene matches. The CDR3 loop is CASKSDRGTPGYTF. In DNA, the CDR3 is TGTGCCAGCAAATCGGACAGGGGGACCCCTGGCTACACCTTC.

The chain combines TRBV12-2 with TRBJ2-6; the table gives TRBD2 as D, unverified against the DNA. TRBV12-2 is a recognized pseudogene. The CDR3 runs to 22 residues. The DNA for the CDR3 is TGTGCAAGTCGCCCACAGACTCGGGAACGAATAGCGGGAGGGACTGGGGCCAACGTCCTGACTTTC. The encoded protein is CASRPQTRERIAGGTGANVLTF.